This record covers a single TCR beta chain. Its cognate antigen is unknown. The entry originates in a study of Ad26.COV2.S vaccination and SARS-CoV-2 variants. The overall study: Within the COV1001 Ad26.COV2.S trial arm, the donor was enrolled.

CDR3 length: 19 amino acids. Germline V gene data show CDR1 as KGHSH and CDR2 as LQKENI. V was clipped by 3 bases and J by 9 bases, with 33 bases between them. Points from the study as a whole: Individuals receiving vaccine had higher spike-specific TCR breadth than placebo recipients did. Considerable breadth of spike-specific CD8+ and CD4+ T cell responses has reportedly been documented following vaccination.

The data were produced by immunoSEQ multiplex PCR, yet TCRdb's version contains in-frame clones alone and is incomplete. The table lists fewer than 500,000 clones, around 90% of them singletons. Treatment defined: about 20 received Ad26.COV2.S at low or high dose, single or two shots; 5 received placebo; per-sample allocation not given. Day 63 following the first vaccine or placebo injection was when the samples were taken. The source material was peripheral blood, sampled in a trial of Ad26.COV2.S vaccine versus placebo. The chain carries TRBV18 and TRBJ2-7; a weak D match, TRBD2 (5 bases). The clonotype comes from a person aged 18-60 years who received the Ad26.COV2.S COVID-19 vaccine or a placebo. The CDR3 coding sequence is TGTGCCAGCTCACCCAATCAACAGATGCCCCGAGGGAGCTCTACGGCGCAGTACTTC. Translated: CASSPNQQMPRGSSTAQYF. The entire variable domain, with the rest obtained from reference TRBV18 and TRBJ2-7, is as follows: NAGVMQNPRHLVRRRGQEARLRCSPMKGHSHVYWYRQLPEEGLKFMVYLQKENIIDESGMPKERFSAEFPKEGPSILRIQQVVRGDSAAYFCASSPNQQMPRGSSTAQYFGPGTRLTVT.